The T cell receptor (beta chain) described here comes from a study of shared clonotypes between healthy human individuals. Using immunoSEQ multiplex PCR, the repertoire was profiled, and TCRdb retains in-frame clones only, with some absent. Of over a million clones listed, 65% to 80% are singletons. The source material was memory CD4+ T cells sorted from blood. Specified subset: CD45RA-negative fraction. The receptor comes from a man younger than 30 in good health.

DNA of the CDR3: TGTGCCAGCAGTGAAGGGGTTAGATTAGCCAAAAACATTCAGTACTTC. Translating gives CASSEGVRLAKNIQYF. The chain is built from TRBV6-1 and TRBJ2-4; D gene uncertain. The CDR3 has 16 amino acids. V dropped 1 base and J dropped 0 bases, with 10 bases sitting between them. The germline gives CDR1 MNHNS, CDR2 SASEGT.